This T cell receptor (beta chain) appears in the sequencing data of a study of neoadjuvant anti-PD-1 for oral cavity cancer. Whole-study findings and limits: Higher pretreatment blood Treg/Th17 ratios correlated with higher pretreatment blood and lower post-treatment tumor TCRbeta clonality.

Clones were read by immunoSEQ multiplex PCR, and TCRdb kept only the in-frame ones, dropping some. The sample holds around 37,000 clones, about 36% seen once. Time point meaning: after neoadjuvant nivolumab, at surgical resection. Patients were newly diagnosed with stage II-IVA oral cavity squamous cell carcinoma without prior systemic or radiation treatment. Points on this clone: Antigen: not known.

Material: tumor tissue, obtained after nivolumab (anti-PD-1) treatment. This clonotype was sampled from a person between 40 and 85 years old with oral cavity squamous cell carcinoma.

CDR3 region: CASSPSGPLYEQYF. Written as DNA, the CDR3 is TGTGCCAGCAGCCCCAGCGGGCCGCTCTACGAGCAGTACTTC. This rearrangement joins TRBV27 to TRBJ2-7, with TRBD2 as a possible D gene (6 bases). Germline lookup yields CDR1 MNHEY and CDR2 SMNVEV (reference sequence). The length of the CDR3 is 14 residues. Deletions cut 6 bases from V and 3 bases from J, with 15 bases between.